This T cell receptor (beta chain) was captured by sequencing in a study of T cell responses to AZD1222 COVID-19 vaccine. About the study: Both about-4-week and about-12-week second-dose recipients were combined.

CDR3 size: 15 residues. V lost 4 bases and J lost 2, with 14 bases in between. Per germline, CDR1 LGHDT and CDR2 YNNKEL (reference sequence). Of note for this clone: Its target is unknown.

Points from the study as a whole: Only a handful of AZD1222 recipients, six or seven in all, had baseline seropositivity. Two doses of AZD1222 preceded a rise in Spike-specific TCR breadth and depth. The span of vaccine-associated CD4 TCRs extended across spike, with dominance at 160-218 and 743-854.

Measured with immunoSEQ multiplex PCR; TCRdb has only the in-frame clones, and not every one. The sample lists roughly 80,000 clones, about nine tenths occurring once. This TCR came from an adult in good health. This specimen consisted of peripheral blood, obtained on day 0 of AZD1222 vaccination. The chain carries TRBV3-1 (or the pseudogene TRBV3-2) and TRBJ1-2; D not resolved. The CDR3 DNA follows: TGTGCCAGCAGCCCTGGGTTAGGGTTGAACTATGGCTACACCTTC. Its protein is CASSPGLGLNYGYTF.